This T cell receptor beta chain came from a study of T cells in localized non-small cell lung cancer. Repertoires were generated with immunoSEQ multiplex PCR, while TCRdb's copy carries only in-frame clones and drops some. The data contain about 77,000 clones, about 88% of them singletons. V dropped 4 bases and J dropped 5; count of bases not matched to a gene: 7. Looked up from germline, CDR1 is SGHRS and CDR2 is YFSETQ. The CDR3 runs to 14 residues. J is TRBJ2-7 and V is TRBV5-1, with 9 nucleotides matching TRBD1. This TCR was recovered from a woman aged 35 to 70 with stage I squamous cell lung carcinoma. The sequencing here drew on peripheral blood, taken before any cancer treatment. The CDR3 protein is CASSAGQGSNEQYF. The CDR3, as DNA: TGCGCCAGCAGCGCCGGACAGGGGTCAAACGAGCAGTACTTC.